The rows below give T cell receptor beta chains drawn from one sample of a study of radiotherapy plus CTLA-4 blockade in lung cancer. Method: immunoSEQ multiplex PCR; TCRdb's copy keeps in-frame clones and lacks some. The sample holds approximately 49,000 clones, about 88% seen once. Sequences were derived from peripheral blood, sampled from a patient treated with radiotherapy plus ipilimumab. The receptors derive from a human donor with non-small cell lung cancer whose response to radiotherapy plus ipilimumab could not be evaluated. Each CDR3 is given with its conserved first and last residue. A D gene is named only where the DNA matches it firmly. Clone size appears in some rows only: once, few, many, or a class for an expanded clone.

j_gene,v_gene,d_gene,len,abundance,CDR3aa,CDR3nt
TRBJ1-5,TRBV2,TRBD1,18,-,CASRQGAGDLYSNQPQHF,TGTGCCTCACGACAGGGGGCGGGAGACCTTTATAGCAATCAGCCCCAGCATTTT
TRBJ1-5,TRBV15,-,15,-,CATSRGSRGTEPQHF,TGTGCCACCAGCAGAGGCTCTCGGGGAACGGAGCCCCAGCATTTT
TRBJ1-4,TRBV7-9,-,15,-,CASSLGGPAGEKLFF,TGTGCCAGCAGCTTAGGGGGGCCAGCAGGCGAAAAACTGTTTTTT
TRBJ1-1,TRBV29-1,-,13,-,CSVGVGMNTEAFF,TGCAGCGTTGGGGTGGGCATGAACACTGAAGCTTTCTTT
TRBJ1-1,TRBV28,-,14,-,CASSLESSPAEAFF,TGTGCCAGCAGTTTGGAGAGCAGCCCCGCTGAAGCTTTCTTT
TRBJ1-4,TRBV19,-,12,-,CASKRGNEKLFF,TGTGCCAGTAAACGGGGGAATGAAAAACTGTTTTTT
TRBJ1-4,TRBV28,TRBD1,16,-,CASGTGGLAANEKLFF,TGTGCCAGCGGGACAGGGGGACTGGCGGCTAATGAAAAACTGTTTTTT
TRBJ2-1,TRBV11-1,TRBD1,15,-,CASSFDRGLWGEQFF,TGTGCCAGCAGCTTTGACAGGGGGCTTTGGGGTGAGCAGTTCTTC
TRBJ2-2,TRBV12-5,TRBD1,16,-,CASGLGTGSDTGELFF,TGTGCTAGTGGTCTCGGGACAGGGAGCGACACCGGGGAGCTGTTTTTT
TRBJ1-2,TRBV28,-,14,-,CASKDQQGFHGYTF,TGTGCCAGCAAAGACCAACAGGGTTTCCATGGCTACACCTTC
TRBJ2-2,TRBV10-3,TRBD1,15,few,CAIRADRSNTGELFF,TGTGCCATCAGGGCGGACAGGAGCAACACCGGGGAGCTGTTTTTT